This is a list of T cell receptor beta chains from one sample in a study of T-cell reconstitution after alpha-beta-depleted transplantation in children. From the PCR reads, TCRdb called clonotypes with MiXCR, one entry per CDR3 protein. The profile covers about 980,000 distinct CDR3 sequences, with roughly 29% appearing a single time and roughly 27% taken by the ten largest. The sequencing here drew on PBMCs, mostly from graft donor cells, taken 360 days after TCRalphabeta/CD19-depleted stem cell transplant. The receptors come from a boy in the first two years of life who had a stem cell transplant for SCID, so the T cells may come from the graft donor. The CDR3 runs from the conserved cysteine through the conserved F or W. D genes are given only for firm matches. Only part of the rows carry a size: once, few, many, or a class if the clone is expanded.

.	TRBV6-5	TRBJ2-5	14	few	CASSYAVGGGTQYF	TGTGCCAGCAGTTATGCGGTAGGAGGAGGGACCCAGTACTTC
.	TRBV6-1	TRBJ1-1	15	.	CASRGTDHMNTEAFF	TGTGCCAGCAGGGGGACGGACCATATGAACACTGAAGCTTTCTTT
.	TRBV12-3/TRBV12-4	TRBJ2-2	13	few	CASSTRETGELFF	TGTGCCAGCAGTACACGGGAGACCGGGGAGCTGTTTTTT
TRBD2	TRBV7-2	TRBJ2-5	17	few	CASSLYSGLVGGETQYF	TGTGCCAGCAGCTTATACAGTGGACTAGTGGGTGGGGAGACCCAGTACTTC
.	TRBV20-1	TRBJ2-2	11	.	CSAEGTGELFF	TGCAGTGCCGAGGGGACAGGGGAGCTGTTTTTT
.	TRBV20-1	TRBJ2-7	12	.	CSASDDSYEQYF	TGCAGTGCTAGCGACGATTCCTACGAGCAGTACTTC
.	TRBV28	TRBJ2-7	16	.	CASSFNPKSSSYEQYF	TGTGCCAGCAGTTTTAACCCCAAAAGCAGCTCCTACGAGCAGTACTTC
TRBD2	TRBV7-2	TRBJ2-3	16	.	CASSLFTGGSTDTQYF	TGTGCCAGCAGCTTATTTACCGGGGGGAGCACAGATACGCAGTATTTT
.	TRBV7-2	TRBJ2-2	14	.	CASSRDLNTGELFF	TGTGCCAGCTCCCGGGACCTGAACACCGGGGAGCTGTTTTTT
TRBD2	TRBV12-5	TRBJ2-5	14	.	CASGISGGAQTQYF	TGTGCTAGTGGCATTAGCGGGGGGGCACAGACCCAGTACTTC
.	TRBV6-1	TRBJ2-6	15	few	CASRSSSSGANVLTF	TGTGCCAGCAGATCCAGTTCCTCTGGGGCCAACGTCCTGACTTTC
.	TRBV29-1	TRBJ2-7	12	few	CSVKPQGYEQYF	TGCAGCGTTAAACCACAGGGCTACGAGCAGTACTTC
.	TRBV11-2	TRBJ2-7	13	.	CASSLEGIYEQYF	TGTGCCAGCAGCTTGGAAGGGATTTACGAGCAGTACTTC
TRBD1	TRBV7-2	TRBJ1-1	15	.	CASSLTGSTNTEAFF	TGTGCCAGCAGCCTGACAGGGTCCACGAACACTGAAGCTTTCTTT
.	TRBV29-1	TRBJ1-2	14	.	CSVEEMRTEYGYTF	TGCAGCGTTGAAGAAATGCGGACGGAGTATGGCTACACCTTC
TRBD1	TRBV7-9	TRBJ2-1	14	few	CASNRDRGGHEQFF	TGTGCCAGCAACCGGGACAGGGGGGGCCATGAGCAGTTCTTC
.	TRBV12-3/TRBV12-4	TRBJ2-4	19	.	CAFSQIWAGTFLAKNIQYF	TGTGCCTTCTCCCAGATTTGGGCAGGGACATTTCTAGCCAAAAACATTCAGTACTTC
TRBD2	TRBV29-1	TRBJ2-3	13	.	CSVASGGGDTQYF	TGCAGCGTTGCGAGCGGGGGTGGAGATACGCAGTATTTT
TRBD1	TRBV10-3	TRBJ2-7	14	.	CATGPGQVVYEQYF	TGTGCCACTGGTCCGGGACAGGTTGTCTACGAGCAGTACTTC
.	TRBV7-9	TRBJ2-7	14	few	CASTVTGPLYEQYF	TGTGCCAGCACCGTTACCGGGCCCCTCTACGAGCAGTACTTC
TRBD2	TRBV20-1	TRBJ2-3	18	.	CSARDWSSGGRSTDTQYF	TGCAGTGCTAGAGATTGGTCTAGCGGGGGCCGTAGCACAGATACGCAGTATTTT
.	TRBV10-3	TRBJ2-5	15	.	CAINRDALPKETQYF	TGTGCCATCAATAGGGACGCTCTGCCCAAAGAGACCCAGTACTTC
TRBD1	TRBV12-3/TRBV12-4	TRBJ2-1	14	many	CASSPGQGPHEQFF	TGTGCCAGCAGTCCGGGACAGGGTCCCCATGAGCAGTTCTTC
TRBD2	TRBV6-5	TRBJ2-1	18	few	CASSYFSPGSGRSDEQFF	TGTGCCAGCAGTTACTTTTCTCCAGGTAGCGGGCGGTCAGATGAGCAGTTCTTC
TRBD1	TRBV5-1	TRBJ2-5	16	few	CASSLARTGGEETQYF	TGCGCCAGCAGCTTGGCCCGGACAGGGGGAGAAGAGACCCAGTACTTC
TRBD2	TRBV6-1	TRBJ2-7	15	.	CASSGPGLAYHEQYF	TGTGCCAGCAGTGGTCCGGGACTAGCTTACCACGAGCAGTACTTC
.	TRBV25-1	TRBJ1-2	15	.	CASSGGGTPLYGYTF	TGTGCCAGCAGCGGTGGGGGGACCCCTCTCTATGGCTACACCTTC
TRBD2	TRBV18	TRBJ2-5	16	.	CASSPKAGGLYETQYF	TGTGCCAGCTCACCAAAAGCGGGAGGGCTCTATGAGACCCAGTACTTC
.	TRBV20-1	TRBJ2-2	15	.	CSARDELLRAGELFF	TGCAGTGCTAGAGATGAATTGTTGAGGGCCGGGGAGCTGTTTTTT
.	TRBV5-1	TRBJ2-3	16	few	CASSLEGAARWDTQYF	TGCGCCAGCAGCTTGGAAGGAGCGGCGAGATGGGATACGCAGTATTTT
.	TRBV29-1	TRBJ2-3	13	.	CSVEDRWGDTQYF	TGCAGCGTTGAAGATCGATGGGGAGATACGCAGTATTTT
.	TRBV5-1	TRBJ2-3	17	.	CASSSPSTPHMADTQYF	TGCGCCAGCAGCTCCCCCTCAACCCCCCATATGGCAGATACGCAGTATTTT
.	TRBV20-1	TRBJ1-5	15	.	CSARVAQTPNQPQHF	TGCAGTGCTAGAGTGGCACAGACCCCCAATCAGCCCCAGCATTTT
.	TRBV7-9	TRBJ2-5	15	few	CASRRTVFRQETQYF	TGTGCCAGCAGGAGGACGGTCTTTCGCCAAGAGACCCAGTACTTC
TRBD2	TRBV7-9	TRBJ2-7	16	few	CASSPSQGGDYYEQYF	TGTGCCAGCAGCCCTTCCCAAGGCGGGGACTACTACGAGCAGTACTTC
TRBD2	TRBV15	TRBJ2-7	15	.	CATSRGRGGSSEQYF	TGTGCCACCAGCAGAGGCCGGGGGGGCTCTAGTGAGCAGTACTTC
TRBD1	TRBV29-1	TRBJ2-5	13	.	CSVGGGSQETQYF	TGCAGCGTTGGAGGGGGCAGCCAAGAGACCCAGTACTTC
TRBD2	TRBV5-1	TRBJ2-1	15	few	CASSFRDYTYNEQFF	TGCGCCAGCAGCTTCCGGGACTATACCTACAATGAGCAGTTCTTC
.	TRBV12-3/TRBV12-4	TRBJ2-4	15	.	CASSPQGFPKNIQYF	TGTGCCAGCAGCCCCCAGGGATTCCCCAAAAACATTCAGTACTTC
.	TRBV6-5	TRBJ2-1	16	few	CASSYGRGRSYNEQFF	TGTGCCAGCAGTTACGGGCGGGGCCGCTCCTACAATGAGCAGTTCTTC
.	TRBV29-1	TRBJ2-1	13	.	CSVKALNNNEQFF	TGCAGCGTGAAGGCCTTAAATAACAATGAGCAGTTCTTC
.	TRBV11-2	TRBJ2-5	18	few	CASSSRWASSVFKETQYF	TGTGCCAGCAGCTCCCGCTGGGCCTCCTCCGTTTTTAAAGAGACCCAGTACTTC
TRBD2	TRBV20-1	TRBJ2-1	15	.	CSARGSGALYNEQFF	TGCAGTGCTAGAGGGAGCGGGGCCCTTTACAATGAGCAGTTCTTC
TRBD2	TRBV20-1	TRBJ2-1	16	.	CSALQPLAGVYNEQFF	TGCAGTGCTCTCCAACCACTAGCGGGGGTTTACAATGAGCAGTTCTTC
.	TRBV20-1	TRBJ2-5	16	.	CSATLPSQVYQETQYF	TGCAGTGCTACCCTCCCATCTCAGGTTTACCAAGAGACCCAGTACTTC
TRBD1	TRBV20-1	TRBJ1-4	14	.	CSARAGTDGEKLFF	TGCAGTGCTAGAGCGGGGACAGACGGGGAAAAACTGTTTTTT
.	TRBV15	TRBJ2-7	14	few	CATSNPGHSYEQYF	TGTGCCACCAGCAACCCGGGCCACTCCTACGAGCAGTACTTC
.	TRBV7-8	TRBJ2-7	15	few	CASSLNRLRNYEQYF	TGTGCCAGCAGCTTAAATAGGTTGAGGAACTACGAGCAGTACTTC
TRBD1	TRBV2	TRBJ2-1	15	.	CATTTGTGFLNEQFF	TGTGCCACCACGACGGGGACAGGGTTCCTCAATGAGCAGTTCTTC
.	TRBV20-1	TRBJ1-5	12	.	CSALGRERPQHF	TGCAGTGCTCTAGGTAGGGAGAGGCCCCAGCATTTT
.	TRBV29-1	TRBJ2-3	12	many	CSGGHSTDTQYF	TGCAGCGGAGGACACAGCACAGATACGCAGTATTTT
TRBD1	TRBV27	TRBJ1-2	15	once	CASSLSGTGLYGYTF	TGTGCCAGCAGTCTTTCCGGGACAGGGCTCTATGGCTACACCTTC
.	TRBV20-1	TRBJ2-5	16	.	CSARGSTSGSQETQYF	TGCAGTGCTAGAGGATCGACCTCAGGGTCCCAAGAGACCCAGTACTTC
.	TRBV20-1	TRBJ1-5	12	few	CSARESNQPQHF	TGCAGTGCTAGAGAGAGCAATCAGCCCCAGCATTTT
.	TRBV10-2	TRBJ2-2	14	.	CAIGGQLNTGELFF	TGCGCCATTGGGGGGCAGTTGAACACCGGGGAGCTGTTTTTT
.	TRBV5-1	TRBJ1-6	14	.	CASRERQNNSPLHF	TGCGCCAGCAGGGAGCGACAGAACAATTCACCCCTCCACTTT
.	TRBV27	TRBJ2-1	15	.	CASSLRRGNYNEQFF	TGTGCCAGCAGTTTACGGCGGGGAAACTACAATGAGCAGTTCTTC